A single sample is the source of the 5 T cell receptor beta chains below, sequenced in a study of T cell repertoires in cytomegalovirus infection. These receptors' targets are unknown. TCRdb re-called the reads with MiXCR, one entry per CDR3 protein. The sample shows around 900,000 distinct CDR3 sequences, roughly 30% of them seen only once. The sequencing here drew on cultured CD8+ T cells from PBMCs, taken from culture after CMV antigen stimulation. These receptors originate from a human donor in good health (CMV status not recorded). Some clones in this sample may be carry-over from other donors' samples.

The chain is built from TRBV7-9 and TRBJ1-1, with D unclear. Trimming cost V 1 base and J 12 bases, with 9 bases left between them. The CDR3 length is 11 residues. Germline CDR1 SEHNR, CDR2 FQNEAQ (reference sequence). The CDR3 loop is CASSLGFGTFF. The CDR3 nucleotides are TGTGCCAGCAGCTTAGGGTTTGGAACTTTCTTT. Full variable domain (rest looked up from reference TRBV7-9 and TRBJ1-1): DTGVSQNPRHKITKRGQNVTFRCDPISEHNRLYWYRQTLGQGPEFLTYFQNEAQLEKSRLLSDRFSAERPKGSFSTLEIQRTEQGDSAMYLCASSLGFGTFFGQGTRLTVV.

This clonotype was detected a few times. This chain uses TRBV2 with TRBJ2-2; TRBD1 or TRBD2 may be the D gene (5 bases each). The CDR3 is made up of 17 amino acids. Germline V gene data show CDR1 as SNHLY and CDR2 as FYNNEI. V was cut by 5 bases and J by 2 bases, with 18 bases left in between. CDR3 residues: CASSHEGSGRNTGELFF. The CDR3 coding sequence is TGTGCCAGCAGTCATGAAGGTTCGGGGCGAAACACCGGGGAGCTGTTTTTT.

This clonotype occurred a few times. Written as DNA, the CDR3 is TGTGCCAGCAGTTACGTGGGGGGGCCCAATGAGCAGTTCTTC. Amino acids: CASSYVGGPNEQFF. The V and J genes are TRBV6-6 and TRBJ2-1; weak D call: TRBD2 (7 bases). The germline V gene has CDR1 MNHNY and CDR2 SVGAGI (reference sequence). The length of the CDR3 is 14 residues. Trimming took 2 bases from V and 6 from J, leaving 11 bases between them.

The gene calls are TRBV19 and TRBJ1-3; no firm D call. The germline V gene encodes CDR1 LNHDA and CDR2 SQIVND (reference sequence). The CDR3 covers 15 residues. Trimming shortened V by 3 bases and J by 0 bases, and 9 bases separated the two germline ends. CDR3 sequence: CASSISSVSGNTIYF. The CDR3 DNA is TGTGCCAGTAGTATCTCCTCAGTCTCTGGAAACACCATATATTTT.

The chain joins TRBV6-1 to TRBJ2-1, with 7 positions matching TRBD2. CDR3 size: 17 residues. Germline values: CDR1 MNHNS, CDR2 SASEGT. The V gene end was trimmed by 4 bases and the J gene end by 3 bases; junction bases not matched to a gene: 12. DNA for the CDR3: TGTGCCAGCAGTGTTCCTATGGGCGGGGGATTCTACAATGAGCAGTTCTTC. Translating gives CASSVPMGGGFYNEQFF.